This T cell receptor (beta chain) was documented in a study of siplizumab effects on memory and regulatory T cells. Study-wide points: Whether the proliferating Tregs (from siplizumab cultures) were suppressive was not confirmed.

A note on this clone: Its target is not known.

Sequencing used immunoSEQ multiplex PCR; TCRdb keeps in-frame clones, though not all of them. The sample lists some 100,000 clones; about 93% were seen once. The V segment lost 6 bases and the J segment 7 bases; nucleotides outside the gene matches: 3. The CDR3 is made up of 12 amino acids. Germline values: CDR1 SNHLY, CDR2 FYNNEI. The J gene is TRBJ2-4, the V gene TRBV2, with 7 bases aligning to TRBD2. The clonotype originates from a human donor in good health. Sequences were obtained from non-Treg CD4+ T cells sorted from blood. The CDR3 loop is CASSREDNIQYF. CDR3 bases: TGTGCCAGCAGCCGGGAGGATAACATTCAGTACTTC.